This T cell receptor beta chain was captured in a study of T cell repertoires in cytomegalovirus infection. On the study more broadly: Through public TCR beta signatures, both CMV infection and matching HLA type were indicated. Study-wide findings and caveats: HLA-C-restricted TCR beta clonotypes specific for CMV led the ex vivo response.

Trimming left V 0 bases short and J 1 base short, with 9 bases between. The CDR3 is 15 residues long. Germline V gene sequence: CDR1 MNHEY, CDR2 SMNVEV (reference sequence). TCRdb itself ran the reads through MiXCR, one entry per CDR3 protein. The table includes roughly 800,000 distinct CDR3 sequences, under 35% detected once. For this clonotype: Antigen unknown.

This TCR came from a human donor in good health (CMV status not recorded). Some clones in this sample may be carry-over from other donors' samples. The V and J genes are TRBV27 and TRBJ1-1; a weak D match, TRBD1 (5 bases). The specimen was cultured CD8+ T cells from PBMCs, collected from culture after CMV antigen stimulation. CDR3 residues: CASSLSEGPNTEAFF. CDR3 DNA: TGTGCCAGCAGTTTATCGGAGGGACCGAACACTGAAGCTTTCTTT.